This TCR beta chain was observed in a study of cytomegalovirus exposure and HLA in healthy donors. General study results and limits: In vitro data verified a few CMV-associated chains as specific for CMV antigens.

The table came from immunoSEQ multiplex PCR; TCRdb's copy has only in-frame clones and leaves some out. The sample holds 100,000 to 150,000 clones, about 91% seen once. An approximately 120-subject validation cohort, separate from the approximately 690-subject first cohort, supplied the donors. Germline CDR1 and CDR2: MNHEY and SVGAGI. V lost 7 bases, J lost 5 bases, and 15 bases lay in between. This CDR3 spans 14 amino acids. A word on this clone: Its antigen is unknown.

The TCR comes from a man aged 18 to 30 in good health and CMV-seronegative. The sequenced material came from PBMCs. The chain couples TRBV6-5 to TRBJ2-1; D is perhaps TRBD1 (6 bases). Here the CDR3 reads CASTSGVVHNEQFF. CDR3 coding DNA: TGTGCCAGCACCTCAGGGGTGGTGCACAATGAGCAGTTCTTC.